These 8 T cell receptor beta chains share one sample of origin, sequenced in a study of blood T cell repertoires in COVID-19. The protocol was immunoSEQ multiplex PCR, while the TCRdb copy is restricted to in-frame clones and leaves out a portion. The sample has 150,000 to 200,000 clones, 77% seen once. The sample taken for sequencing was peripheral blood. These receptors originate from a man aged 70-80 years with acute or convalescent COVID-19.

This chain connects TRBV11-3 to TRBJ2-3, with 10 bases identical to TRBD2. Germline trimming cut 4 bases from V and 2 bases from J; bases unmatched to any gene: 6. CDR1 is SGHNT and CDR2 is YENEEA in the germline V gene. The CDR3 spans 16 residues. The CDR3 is CASSSRLAGSTDTQYF. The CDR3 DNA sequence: TGTGCCAGCAGCTCCCGACTAGCGGGCTCCACAGATACGCAGTATTTT.

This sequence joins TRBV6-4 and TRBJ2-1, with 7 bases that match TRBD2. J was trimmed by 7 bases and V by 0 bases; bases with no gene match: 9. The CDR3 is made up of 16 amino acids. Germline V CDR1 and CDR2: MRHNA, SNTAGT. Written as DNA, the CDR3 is TGTGCCAGCAGTGACTCGACTAGCAGACTGTTGAATGAGCAGTTCTTC. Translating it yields CASSDSTSRLLNEQFF.

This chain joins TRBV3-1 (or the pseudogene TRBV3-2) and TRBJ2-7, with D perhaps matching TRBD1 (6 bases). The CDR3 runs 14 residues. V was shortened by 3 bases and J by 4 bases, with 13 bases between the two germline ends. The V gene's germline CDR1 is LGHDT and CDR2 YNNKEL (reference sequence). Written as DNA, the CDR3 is TGTGCCAGCAGCCACGGGACATCGTCGTACGAGCAGTACTTC. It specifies CASSHGTSSYEQYF.

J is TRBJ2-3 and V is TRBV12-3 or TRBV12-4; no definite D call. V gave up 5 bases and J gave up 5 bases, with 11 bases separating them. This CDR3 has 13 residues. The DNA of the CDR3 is TGTGCCAGCAGTCCCACTCGTAAAGATACGCAGTATTTT. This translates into CASSPTRKDTQYF.

CDR3 nucleotides: TGTGCCAGCGGGGGCCGACAGGGAGAATCACCCCTCCACTTT. Amino acids: CASGGRQGESPLHF. This sequence joins TRBV6-5 and TRBJ1-6; 7 nucleotides line up with TRBD1. Losses at the gene ends were 8 bases for V and 10 bases for J; bases not matched to a gene: 11. Germline-derived CDR1 and CDR2 are MNHEY and SVGAGI. The CDR3 sequence is 14 residues long.

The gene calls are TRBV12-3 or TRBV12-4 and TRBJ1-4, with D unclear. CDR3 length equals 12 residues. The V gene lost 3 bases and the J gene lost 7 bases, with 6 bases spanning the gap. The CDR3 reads CASSFTAEKLFF. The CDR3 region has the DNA TGTGCCAGCAGTTTCACAGCTGAAAAACTGTTTTTT.

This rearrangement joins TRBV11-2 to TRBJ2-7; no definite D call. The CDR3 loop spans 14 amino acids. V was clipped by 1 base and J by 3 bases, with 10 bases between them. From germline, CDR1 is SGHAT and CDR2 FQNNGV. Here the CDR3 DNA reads TGTGCCAGCAGCTTAGCCCAGGTCTACTACGAGCAGTACTTC. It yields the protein CASSLAQVYYEQYF.

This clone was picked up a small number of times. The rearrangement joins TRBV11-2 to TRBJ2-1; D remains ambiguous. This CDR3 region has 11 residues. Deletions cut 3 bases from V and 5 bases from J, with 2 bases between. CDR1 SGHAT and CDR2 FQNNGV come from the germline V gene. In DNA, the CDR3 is TGTGCCAGCAGCTTCAACAATGAGCAGTTCTTC. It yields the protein CASSFNNEQFF.